Each of the 28 T cell receptor beta chains below was sequenced from the same sample in a study of blood T cell repertoires in COVID-19. TCRdb's table, derived via immunoSEQ multiplex PCR, lists solely in-frame clones and lacks some. Here the sample spans approximately 270,000 clones, more than 70% being singletons. Sequencing input: peripheral blood. The receptor set was obtained from a woman aged 25 to 39 with COVID-19, enrolled during active disease.

The chain couples TRBV7-8 to TRBJ2-3; D possibly corresponds to TRBD2 (6 bases). V shed 8 bases and J shed 0 bases, with 21 bases lying between them. Germline V gene lookup returns CDR1 SGHVS and CDR2 FQNEAQ. This CDR3 spans 17 amino acids. CDR3 sequence (DNA): TGTGCCAGCTCCGGGGGTACTTATTCCTCTAGCACAGATACGCAGTATTTT. Its translation: CASSGGTYSSSTDTQYF.

The chain combines TRBV19 with TRBJ2-3, with a tentative D call TRBD1 (5 bases). With 5 bases removed from V and 5 bases from J, the gap between germline ends came to 20 bases. This CDR3 spans 16 amino acids. Germline CDR1 is LNHDA and CDR2 is SQIVND (reference sequence). The CDR3 region is CASSAWGSNVLDTQYF. CDR3 in DNA: TGTGCCAGTAGTGCCTGGGGCAGCAATGTCCTAGATACGCAGTATTTT.

The chain uses TRBV27 and TRBJ1-2, with D perhaps matching TRBD1 (5 bases). This CDR3 is 14 amino acids long. The V gene's germline CDR1 is MNHEY and CDR2 SMNVEV (reference sequence). V lost 5 bases and J lost 7, with 17 bases in between. CDR3 sequence reads: CASSPGGGLAGYTF. Here the CDR3 DNA reads TGTGCCAGCAGTCCCGGGGGTGGGCTGGCTGGCTACACCTTC.

V is TRBV2 and J is TRBJ1-1; D possibly corresponds to TRBD1 (5 bases). This CDR3 spans 13 amino acids. Trimming took 6 bases from V and 5 from J, leaving 13 bases between them. Germline V lookup: CDR1 SNHLY, CDR2 FYNNEI. CDR3 loop: CASSAGRRTEAFF. CDR3 nucleotide sequence: TGTGCCAGCAGCGCGGGACGGCGGACTGAAGCTTTCTTT. Combining the CDR3 with reference TRBV2 and TRBJ1-1 gives the whole variable domain EPEVTQTPSHQVTQMGQEVILRCVPISNHLYFYWYRQILGQKVEFLVSFYNNEISEKSEIFDDQFSVERPDGSNFTLKIRSTKLEDSAMYFCASSAGRRTEAFFGQGTRLTVV.

V gene TRBV9 combines with J gene TRBJ1-3; D not certain. CDR3 length: 15 residues. Per the germline V gene, CDR1 is SGDLS and CDR2 is YYNGEE. V was trimmed by 1 base and J by 0 bases, leaving 8 bases between them. CDR3 loop: CASSVRPGSGNTIYF. In DNA, the CDR3 is TGTGCCAGCAGCGTAAGGCCGGGCTCTGGAAACACCATATATTTT.

The J gene is TRBJ2-7, the V gene TRBV7-2; tentatively, D is TRBD1 (6 bases). The CDR3 contains 13 residues. From germline, CDR1 is SGHTA and CDR2 FQGNSA. Trimming removed 5 bases at V and 4 bases at J, with 12 bases between. CDR3 protein: CASSPGHLYEQYV. For the CDR3, the DNA is TGTGCCAGCAGCCCGGGACATTTATACGAGCAGTACGTC.

V gene TRBV7-2 combines with J gene TRBJ1-2, with TRBD1 matching over 8 bases. CDR3 length: 14 residues. Germline loops: CDR1 SGHTA, CDR2 FQGNSA. V dropped 3 bases and J dropped 5; count of bases not matched to a gene: 5. DNA of the CDR3: TGTGCCAGCAGCTTGGACAGGGCTACGTATGGCTACACCTTC. This translates into CASSLDRATYGYTF.

V and J are TRBV19 and TRBJ2-5; D is perhaps TRBD2 (6 bases). The CDR3 runs 16 residues. The V and J ends lost 6 bases and 0 bases respectively, with 17 bases between them. Per the germline V gene, CDR1 is LNHDA and CDR2 is SQIVND (reference sequence). The CDR3: CASSHEGGPYQETQYF. The CDR3 bases are TGTGCCAGTAGCCATGAGGGAGGCCCGTACCAAGAGACCCAGTACTTC. Drawing the rest from reference TRBV19 and TRBJ2-5, the complete variable domain is DGGITQSPKYLFRKEGQNVTLSCEQNLNHDAMYWYRQDPGQGLRLIYYSQIVNDFQKGDIAEGYSVSREKKESFPLTVTSAQKNPTAFYLCASSHEGGPYQETQYFGPGTRLLVL.

The V call is TRBV9, the J call TRBJ2-1; TRBD2 aligns across 14 bases. With V trimmed by 7 bases and J by 6 bases, 9 bases remained unmatched. The V gene's germline CDR1 is SGDLS and CDR2 YYNGEE. The CDR3 is 16 residues long. CDR3 sequence: CASSGLAGVFGNEQFF. The CDR3 region has the DNA TGTGCCAGCTCGGGACTAGCGGGAGTCTTTGGCAATGAGCAGTTCTTC.

The V gene is TRBV19, the J gene TRBJ1-1, with D perhaps TRBD1 (5 bases). Germline lookup yields CDR1 LNHDA and CDR2 SQIVND (reference sequence). Trimming removed 4 bases at V and 6 bases at J, with 12 bases between. CDR3 length: 13 residues. The CDR3, as DNA: TGTGCCAGTAGTAGCGACAGTCTCTCTGAAGCTTTCTTT. It is translated as CASSSDSLSEAFF.

The CDR3: CASSKTGGAANEKLFF. CDR3 nucleotides: TGTGCCAGCAGCAAAACAGGGGGCGCAGCTAATGAAAAACTGTTTTTT. The V and J genes are TRBV7-9 and TRBJ1-4; 9 bases are shared with TRBD1. Germline V gene data show CDR1 as SEHNR and CDR2 as FQNEAQ (reference sequence). The trim removed 5 bases at V and 3 bases at J, leaving 7 bases unmatched. The CDR3 extends over 16 amino acids.

This chain connects TRBV5-5 to TRBJ2-1; possible D gene TRBD2, 5 bases. Germline lookup yields CDR1 SGHKS and CDR2 YYEKEE (reference sequence). The length of the CDR3 is 11 residues. V dropped 2 bases and J dropped 10 bases, with 7 bases sitting between them. The CDR3 nucleotides are TGTGCCAGCAGCTTTAGGGAGGAGCAGTTCTTC. Translated, it gives CASSFREEQFF.

The chain is built from TRBV24-1 and TRBJ2-5; 11 nucleotides match TRBD1. CDR1 KGHDR and CDR2 SFDVKD come from the germline V gene. With 3 bases clipped from V and 0 bases from J, the junction kept 2 bases outside the gene matches. This CDR3 comprises 16 residues. The CDR3 loop reads CATSDGQGAHQETQYF. DNA for the CDR3: TGTGCCACCAGTGATGGACAGGGGGCACACCAAGAGACCCAGTACTTC.

The gene calls are TRBV14 and TRBJ2-5; 10 bases agree with TRBD1. The CDR3 extends over 14 amino acids. V was clipped by 4 bases and J by 6 bases; unmatched bases: 5. Germline loops: CDR1 SGHDN, CDR2 FVKESK. The CDR3 reads CASSRRQGAQTQYF. The CDR3 DNA reads as TGTGCCAGCAGCCGGAGACAGGGGGCGCAGACCCAGTACTTC.

As DNA, the CDR3 is TGTGCCAGCAGTTACTCCGGACAGTCGAGCTCCTACGAGCAGTACTTC. The encoded protein is CASSYSGQSSSYEQYF. The rearrangement links TRBV6-5 to TRBJ2-7; maybe TRBD1 (6 bases). The CDR3 runs 16 residues. The V and J ends lost 0 bases and 0 bases respectively, with 12 bases between them. Germline CDR1 MNHEY, CDR2 SVGAGI.

There are a few counts of this clone. CDR3 loop: CASSFAGTWGSPLHF. Written as DNA, the CDR3 is TGCGCCAGCAGCTTTGCCGGGACTTGGGGTTCACCCCTCCACTTT. This chain uses TRBV5-1 with TRBJ1-6; a possible D gene is TRBD1 (5 bases). The V and J ends lost 2 bases and 9 bases respectively, with 15 bases between them. Germline-derived CDR1 and CDR2 are SGHRS and YFSETQ. The CDR3 sequence is 15 residues long.

This chain joins TRBV29-1 and TRBJ1-2; no clear D gene. The CDR3 is made up of 12 amino acids. With 4 bases removed from V and 4 bases from J, the gap between germline ends came to 10 bases. CDR1 is SQVTM and CDR2 is ANQGSEA in the germline V gene. Here the CDR3 DNA reads TGCAGCGTTGTAGAGGGCCTCTATGGCTACACCTTC. Translated, it gives CSVVEGLYGYTF.

CDR3 in amino acids: CSVEAGTGVADTQYF. CDR3 in DNA: TGCAGCGTTGAGGCGGGGACAGGTGTGGCAGATACGCAGTATTTT. The rearrangement links TRBV29-1 to TRBJ2-3; 8 bases agree with TRBD1. Per the germline V gene, CDR1 is SQVTM and CDR2 is ANQGSEA. CDR3 size: 15 residues. Losses at the gene ends were 3 bases for V and 4 bases for J; bases not matched to a gene: 9.

The chain joins TRBV12-3 or TRBV12-4 to TRBJ1-5; D call uncertain. The V end was cut by 4 bases, the J end by 4 bases, with 5 bases between. This CDR3 region has 12 residues. The CDR3 region has the DNA TGTGCCAGCAGTTACACAAATCAGCCCCAGCATTTT. Protein sequence: CASSYTNQPQHF.

The V and J genes are TRBV5-8 and TRBJ1-4; perhaps TRBD1 as D (5 bases). Germline V gene data show CDR1 as SGHTS and CDR2 as YDEGEE. This CDR3 is 15 amino acids long. V was trimmed by 1 base and J by 5 bases, leaving 12 bases between them. The CDR3 DNA sequence: TGTGCCAGCAGCTTGTTCGGGGGAGTAAATGAAAAACTGTTTTTT. It codes for CASSLFGGVNEKLFF.

This chain joins TRBV7-8 and TRBJ2-3; 9 bases map to TRBD1. The CDR3 spans 15 residues. J lost 4 bases, V lost 4 bases, and 6 bases had no gene match. Germline V gene sequence: CDR1 SGHVS, CDR2 FQNEAQ. CDR3 protein: CASSSGTGFPDTQYF. As DNA, the CDR3 is TGTGCCAGCAGCTCCGGGACAGGGTTCCCAGATACGCAGTATTTT.

The chain couples TRBV4-1 to TRBJ2-2; 7 positions agree with TRBD2. Losses at the gene ends were 2 bases for V and 6 bases for J; bases not matched to a gene: 12. Per the germline V gene, CDR1 is MGHRA and CDR2 is YSYEKL. This CDR3 is 17 amino acids long. The CDR3: CASSQPSGSCVAGELFF. The CDR3 DNA reads as TGCGCCAGCAGCCAACCTAGCGGAAGCTGCGTGGCCGGGGAGCTGTTTTTT.

This clone occurred a few times. This chain uses TRBV28 with TRBJ2-5; 12 positions agree with TRBD1. Germline V gene data show CDR1 as MDHEN and CDR2 as SYDVKM. Losses at the gene ends were 5 bases for V and 5 bases for J; bases not matched to a gene: 6. This CDR3 region has 15 residues. CDR3 sequence (DNA): TGTGCCAGCAGTGGGGGGACAGGGGGCCGGGAGACCCAGTACTTC. It specifies CASSGGTGGRETQYF.

The CDR3: CAIRVEGAGDTEAFF. CDR3 bases: TGTGCCATCAGGGTGGAGGGGGCAGGGGACACTGAAGCTTTCTTT. The rearrangement joins TRBV10-3 to TRBJ1-1; 7 bases agree with TRBD1. The CDR3 consists of 15 residues. After removal of 6 bases from V and 3 bases from J, the junction contained 10 bases not matched to a gene. CDR1 and CDR2 (germline): ENHRY, SYGVKD.

The chain recombines TRBV12-3 or TRBV12-4 with TRBJ1-3; D gene unclear. The CDR3 contains 12 residues. Trimming took off 5 bases at V and 4 bases at J, with 6 bases between the two ends. The CDR3 sequence: CASSPAGNTIYF. CDR3 coding DNA: TGTGCCAGCAGTCCCGCGGGAAACACCATATATTTT.

V is TRBV19 and J is TRBJ2-3; TRBD2 matches 14 bases. Losses at the gene ends were 4 bases for V and 10 bases for J; bases not matched to a gene: 10. CDR1 and CDR2 from the germline V gene are LNHDA and SQIVND (reference sequence). This CDR3 comprises 16 residues. CDR3 coding DNA: TGTGCCAGTAGTACGGGACTAGCGGGGGTTACGGGGCCGCAGTATTTT. It specifies CASSTGLAGVTGPQYF. Using reference TRBV19 and TRBJ2-3 for the parts outside the CDR3, the full variable domain is DGGITQSPKYLFRKEGQNVTLSCEQNLNHDAMYWYRQDPGQGLRLIYYSQIVNDFQKGDIAEGYSVSREKKESFPLTVTSAQKNPTAFYLCASSTGLAGVTGPQYFGPGTRLTVL.

The chain joins TRBV7-2 to TRBJ2-2; 7 bases agree with TRBD1. V was clipped by 1 base and J by 5 bases; unmatched bases: 4. This CDR3 has 15 residues. Per germline, CDR1 SGHTA and CDR2 FQGNSA. The CDR3 DNA sequence: TGTGCCAGCAGCTTAGTCGGGACAGCGACCGGGGAGCTGTTTTTT. Translation gives CASSLVGTATGELFF.

The V and J genes are TRBV7-9 and TRBJ1-1; 11 positions agree with TRBD1. The germline V gene has CDR1 SEHNR and CDR2 FQNEAQ (reference sequence). The length of the CDR3 is 17 residues. Losses at the gene ends were 5 bases for V and 0 bases for J; bases not matched to a gene: 8. CDR3 DNA sequence: TGTGCCAGCAGCCCGAGGACAGGGGGCAAGATGAACACTGAAGCTTTCTTT. It translates to CASSPRTGGKMNTEAFF.